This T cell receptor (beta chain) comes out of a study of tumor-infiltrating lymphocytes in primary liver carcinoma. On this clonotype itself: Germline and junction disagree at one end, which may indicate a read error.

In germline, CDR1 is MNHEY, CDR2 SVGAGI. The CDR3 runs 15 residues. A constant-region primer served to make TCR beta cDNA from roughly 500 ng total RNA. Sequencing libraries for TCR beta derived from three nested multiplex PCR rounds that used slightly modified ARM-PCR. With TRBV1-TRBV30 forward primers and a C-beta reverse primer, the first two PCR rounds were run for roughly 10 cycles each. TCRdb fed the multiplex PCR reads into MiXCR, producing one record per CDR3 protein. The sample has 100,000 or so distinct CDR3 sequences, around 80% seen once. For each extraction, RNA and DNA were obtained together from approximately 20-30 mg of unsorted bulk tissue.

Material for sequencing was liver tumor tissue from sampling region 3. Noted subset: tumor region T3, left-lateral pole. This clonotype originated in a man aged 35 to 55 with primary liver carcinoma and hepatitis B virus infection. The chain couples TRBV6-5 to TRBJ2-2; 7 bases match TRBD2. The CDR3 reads CASINGGTGFRELFF. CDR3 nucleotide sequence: TGTGCCAGCATTAACGGGGGGACGGGGTTTAGGGAGCTGTTCTTT.